These 29 T cell receptor beta chains came from one sample sequenced in a study of T cells after yellow fever vaccination. Each CDR3 protein gets one entry after TCRdb re-called the 5' RACE reads with MiXCR. This sample has about 240,000 distinct CDR3 sequences; 6.9% occur once, and the top ten carry approximately 0.84%. The sample was CD4+ T cells sorted from PBMCs, taken 15 days after the yellow fever booster vaccination. The receptors come from a man younger than 45 who received the YFV17D yellow fever vaccine.

In this sample, this clonotype turned up a few times. This CDR3 is CAISERGGGVNTEAFF. The CDR3 DNA reads TGTGCCATCAGTGAGAGGGGCGGAGGGGTGAACACTGAAGCTTTCTTT. The genes are TRBV10-3 and TRBJ1-1, with D perhaps matching TRBD1 (5 bases). The CDR3 runs 16 residues. Looked up from germline, CDR1 is ENHRY and CDR2 is SYGVKD. Deletions cut 2 bases from V and 0 bases from J, with 13 bases between.

There are a few counts of this clonotype. J is TRBJ2-7 and V is TRBV6-1; 12 positions match TRBD2. The CDR3 has 13 residues. The V and J ends lost 6 bases and 7 bases, in that order; junction bases with no gene match: 4. Germline CDR1 reads MNHNS; CDR2 reads SASEGT. The CDR3 loop is CASSRGLAGEQYF. CDR3 nucleotide sequence: TGTGCCAGCAGCCGGGGACTAGCGGGTGAGCAGTACTTC.

The chain recombines TRBV20-1 with TRBJ1-5, with D hard to call. This CDR3 has 12 residues. Germline V gives CDR1 DFQATT, CDR2 SNEGSKA (reference sequence). V was pared by 0 bases and J by 8 bases, with 8 bases between. The CDR3 is CSAREIGEPQHF. The CDR3 DNA follows: TGCAGTGCTAGAGAAATCGGGGAGCCCCAGCATTTT.

This clonotype has ten or more counts. The J gene is TRBJ2-1, the V gene TRBV7-2, with 7 bases matching TRBD1. Germline V gene lookup returns CDR1 SGHTA and CDR2 FQGNSA. With 4 bases clipped from V and 4 bases from J, the junction kept 4 bases outside the gene matches. The CDR3 sequence is 14 residues long. Here the CDR3 DNA reads TGTGCCAGCAGCTCACAGACAGGGTACAATGAGCAGTTCTTC. It yields the protein CASSSQTGYNEQFF.

Turning to this clonotype: Just one base apart from a much larger clone, this may be a read error. Without the conserved terminal phenylalanine or tryptophan, this CDR3 likely stems from a read error. The chain couples TRBV12-5 to TRBJ2-7; perhaps TRBD2 as D (5 bases). V dropped 1 base and J dropped 6 bases, with 13 bases sitting between them. The CDR3 is 14 residues long. Germline V gene sequence: CDR1 LGHNT, CDR2 FRNRAP. The CDR3 protein is CASGLEGLPREQYS. The CDR3 nucleotides are TGTGCTAGTGGTTTGGAAGGACTCCCTCGCGAGCAGTACTCC.

The V call is TRBV25-1, the J call TRBJ2-2; D ambiguous. With 6 bases removed from V and 4 bases from J, the gap between germline ends came to 9 bases. The CDR3 runs 13 residues. Germline lookup yields CDR1 MGHDK and CDR2 SYGVNS. The DNA for the CDR3 is TGTGCCAGCAGAAGACCAGGCACCGGGGAGCTGTTTTTT. This translates into CASRRPGTGELFF.

This clonotype came up many times. The rearrangement joins TRBV18 to TRBJ1-1; D not certain. CDR1 is KGHSH and CDR2 is LQKENI in the germline V gene. CDR3 length: 14 residues. With 2 bases removed from V and 2 bases from J, the gap between germline ends came to 9 bases. The CDR3 nucleotides read TGTGCCAGCTCACCAATGGAGGCTAACACTGAAGCTTTCTTT. Encoded protein: CASSPMEANTEAFF.

This clonotype was recorded a few times. This chain joins TRBV7-6 and TRBJ1-3, with TRBD1 as a possible D gene (6 bases). V lost 5 bases, J lost 2 bases, and 16 bases lay in between. The CDR3 is 16 residues long. The germline V gene encodes CDR1 SGHVS and CDR2 FNYEAQ. For the CDR3, the DNA is TGTGCCAGCAGCCCGGCCACCAGGGGAACTGGAAACACCATATATTTT. Protein sequence: CASSPATRGTGNTIYF. Complete variable domain (other parts from reference TRBV7-6 and TRBJ1-3): GAGVSQSPRYKVTKRGQDVALRCDPISGHVSLYWYRQALGQGPEFLTYFNYEAQQDKSGLPNDRFSAERPEGSISTLTIQRTEQRDSAMYRCASSPATRGTGNTIYFGEGSWLTVV.

There are a few counts of this clonotype. The V call is TRBV20-1, the J call TRBJ2-7; perhaps TRBD2 as D (6 bases). Germline V lookup: CDR1 DFQATT, CDR2 SNEGSKA (reference sequence). The V end was cut by 5 bases, the J end by 0 bases, with 14 bases between. The CDR3 has 14 residues. DNA for the CDR3: TGCAGTGCTCTGGGGACTTCAAGCTCCTACGAGCAGTACTTC. Its protein product is CSALGTSSSYEQYF.

The sample holds a few counts of this clonotype. The rearrangement uses TRBV5-6 and TRBJ2-1; TRBD2 matches 11 bases. This CDR3 is built from 18 residues. Losses at the gene ends were 2 bases for V and 0 bases for J; bases not matched to a gene: 7. Germline V lookup: CDR1 SGHDT, CDR2 YYEEEE. Here the CDR3 reads CASSFQTSGITSYNEQFF. CDR3 bases: TGTGCCAGCAGCTTTCAGACTAGCGGGATTACCTCCTACAATGAGCAGTTCTTC.

V gene TRBV4-3 combines with J gene TRBJ2-7, with a weak D call TRBD1 (7 bases). From germline, CDR1 is LGHNA and CDR2 YSLEER. Between the trimmed V and J ends, which lost 0 bases and 1 base, there was a span of 19 bases. The length of the CDR3 is 18 residues. CDR3 sequence reads: CASSQDSGRQGESYEQYF. CDR3 nucleotide sequence: TGCGCCAGCAGCCAAGATTCGGGGAGGCAGGGGGAATCCTACGAGCAGTACTTC.

With respect to this clonotype: This may be a read error: a much more frequent sequence differs by one nucleotide. V gene TRBV24-1 combines with J gene TRBJ2-5, with D uncertain. Trimming shortened V by 4 bases and J by 5 bases, and 13 bases separated the two germline ends. The CDR3 loop spans 14 amino acids. Germline values: CDR1 KGHDR, CDR2 SFDVKD. CDR3 amino acids: CATSDPSGHETQYF. In DNA, the CDR3 is TGTGCCACCAGTGACCCCAGTGGCCACGAGACCCAGTACTTC.

The chain is built from TRBV4-2 and TRBJ2-5; no reliable D call. The V gene's germline CDR1 is LGHNA and CDR2 YNFKEQ. Between the trimmed V and J ends, which lost 5 bases and 2 bases, there was a span of 15 bases. This CDR3 region has 15 residues. CDR3 DNA: TGTGCCAGCAGCGTACAAAGAGCCCCACAAGAGACCCAGTACTTC. It translates to CASSVQRAPQETQYF.

This clonotype occurred many times. The rearrangement uses TRBV20-1 and TRBJ2-7; TRBD1 is a possible D gene (6 bases). In germline, CDR1 is DFQATT, CDR2 SNEGSKA (reference sequence). The CDR3 runs 14 residues. V lost 1 base to trimming and J lost 6 bases, with 16 bases between them. The CDR3 spells CSARVDSGDTEQYF. The DNA of the CDR3 is TGCAGTGCTAGAGTGGACAGTGGGGACACCGAGCAGTACTTC.

This clonotype was counted only a few times. The V and J genes are TRBV12-5 and TRBJ2-5; D uncertain. CDR3 length equals 12 residues. The V gene's germline CDR1 is LGHNT and CDR2 FRNRAP. Between the trimmed V and J ends, which lost 5 bases and 2 bases, there was a span of 6 bases. The CDR3 spells CASGPEQETQYF. The CDR3 DNA reads TGTGCTAGTGGTCCCGAGCAAGAGACCCAGTACTTC.

This chain joins TRBV18 and TRBJ2-7; TRBD1 agrees at 7 bases. The CDR3 has 14 amino acids. J lost 7 bases, V lost 1 base, and 7 bases had no gene match. Germline V gives CDR1 KGHSH, CDR2 LQKENI. The chain's CDR3 is CASSPLKGAYEQYF. CDR3 sequence (DNA): TGTGCCAGCTCACCACTGAAGGGGGCGTATGAGCAGTACTTC.

There are a few counts of this clonotype. The J gene is TRBJ2-5, the V gene TRBV7-2; TRBD2 matches 9 bases. The CDR3 totals 16 residues. Trimming took 5 bases from V and 5 from J; bases not matched to a gene: 12. Looked up from germline, CDR1 is SGHTA and CDR2 is FQGNSA. In DNA, the CDR3 is TGTGCCAGCAGCATCCTGAGCGGGAGGTGGGGTGAGACCCAGTACTTC. It yields the protein CASSILSGRWGETQYF. Together with reference TRBV7-2 and TRBJ2-5, the CDR3 gives the full variable domain: GAGVSQSPSNKVTEKGKDVELRCDPISGHTALYWYRQSLGQGLEFLIYFQGNSAPDKSGLPSDRFSAERTGGSVSTLTIQRTQQEDSAVYLCASSILSGRWGETQYFGPGTRLLVL.

The CDR3 DNA follows: TGTGCCAGCAGTCATTGGAGTAGCGGGACCGGTGAGCAGTTCTTC. Its protein product is CASSHWSSGTGEQFF. The J gene is TRBJ2-1, the V gene TRBV14, with TRBD2 identical over 8 bases. The CDR3 is 15 residues long. Germline lookup yields CDR1 SGHDN and CDR2 FVKESK. V was pared by 6 bases and J by 9 bases, with 13 bases of the junction left unmatched.

This clonotype turned up a few times. V usage is TRBV29-1 and J usage is TRBJ2-7, with D tentatively TRBD1 (6 bases). The CDR3 sequence is 15 residues long. Germline CDR1 reads SQVTM; CDR2 reads ANQGSEA. V lost 7 bases, J lost 0 bases, and 19 bases lay in between. This CDR3 is CSARGTGQSSYEQYF. As DNA, the CDR3 is TGCAGCGCCCGTGGAACCGGACAGAGCTCCTACGAGCAGTACTTC.

This rearrangement joins TRBV14 to TRBJ2-5; D possibly corresponds to TRBD2 (6 bases). This CDR3 has 16 residues. Germline values: CDR1 SGHDN, CDR2 FVKESK. V gave up 0 bases and J gave up 3 bases, with 14 bases separating them. CDR3 loop: CASSQDFSGGKETQYF. CDR3 coding DNA: TGTGCCAGCAGCCAAGATTTTTCGGGCGGGAAAGAGACCCAGTACTTC. Looking up the rest from reference TRBV14 and TRBJ2-5 gives the full variable domain: EAGVTQFPSHSVIEKGQTVTLRCDPISGHDNLYWYRRVMGKEIKFLLHFVKESKQDESGMPNNRFLAERTGGTYSTLKVQPAELEDSGVYFCASSQDFSGGKETQYFGPGTRLLVL.

This clonotype was seen repeatedly, ten times or more. The V gene is TRBV2, the J gene TRBJ2-3; 7 bases agree with TRBD2. Germline V gives CDR1 SNHLY, CDR2 FYNNEI. The CDR3 has 18 residues. V lost 6 bases to trimming and J lost 1 base; unmatched junction nucleotides: 16. This CDR3 reads CASRTKAGTKGGTDTQYF. CDR3 coding DNA: TGTGCCAGCAGGACAAAAGCCGGGACTAAGGGCGGCACAGATACGCAGTATTTT.

This clonotype has just a few counts. The gene calls are TRBV7-8 and TRBJ2-7; D gene unclear. The CDR3 consists of 16 residues. In germline, CDR1 is SGHVS, CDR2 FQNEAQ. V was shortened by 6 bases and J by 4 bases, with 22 bases between the two germline ends. The CDR3 spells CASRQRFRKYRYEQYF. The CDR3 DNA reads as TGTGCCAGCAGACAAAGGTTCCGAAAGTATAGGTACGAGCAGTACTTC.

Comment on this clonotype: A much larger clone sits a single nucleotide away, making a read error possible. The chain combines TRBV7-9 with TRBJ1-2, with D unresolved. Germline V gene lookup returns CDR1 SEHNR and CDR2 FQNEAQ (reference sequence). The V and J ends lost 1 base and 5 bases respectively, with 11 bases between them. The CDR3 has 14 amino acids. In DNA, the CDR3 is TGTGCCAGCAGCTTAGGACAACCGAAATATGGCTACACCTTC. It is translated as CASSLGQPKYGYTF.

This clonotype came up many times. J is TRBJ2-6 and V is TRBV5-4, with D possibly being TRBD1 or TRBD2 (5 bases each). The CDR3 extends over 17 amino acids. Germline V gene data show CDR1 as SGHNT and CDR2 as YYREEE (reference sequence). V gave up 5 bases and J gave up 0 bases, with 15 bases separating them. The CDR3 region has the DNA TGTGCCAGCAGTTTTGGGGGTCGGAGCTCTGGGGCCAACGTCCTGACTTTC. Residues: CASSFGGRSSGANVLTF.

The chain uses TRBV5-4 and TRBJ2-4; tentative D call: TRBD2 (6 bases). Trimming left V 0 bases short and J 4 bases short, with 23 bases between. The length of the CDR3 is 19 residues. CDR1 SGHNT and CDR2 YYREEE come from the germline V gene (reference sequence). The CDR3 DNA follows: TGTGCCAGCAGCTTGGTGGGGACTGCAAGAGCCCCTTCGAAAAACATTCAGTACTTC. Translating gives CASSLVGTARAPSKNIQYF.

The rearrangement links TRBV9 to TRBJ2-7; the D gene could be TRBD1 or TRBD2 (6 bases each). This CDR3 has 15 residues. Between the trimmed V and J ends, which lost 0 bases and 5 bases, there was a span of 15 bases. The germline CDR1 and CDR2 sequences are SGDLS and YYNGEE. For the CDR3, the DNA is TGTGCCAGCAGCGTAGACCCCGGGGGCAGGGACGAGCAGTACTTC. It codes for CASSVDPGGRDEQYF.

In its sample, this clonotype was seen many times. V usage is TRBV10-2 and J usage is TRBJ2-1; D ambiguous. The CDR3 contains 12 residues. V was shortened by 0 bases and J by 9 bases, with 6 bases between the two germline ends. CDR1 is WSHSY and CDR2 is SAAADI in the germline V gene. Written as DNA, the CDR3 is TGCGCCAGCAGTGAGTCTATCGGTGAGCAGTTCTTC. It is translated as CASSESIGEQFF.

This clonotype was recorded a few times. This sequence joins TRBV5-1 and TRBJ2-2, with 8 bases that match TRBD1. Unmatched junction bases numbered 5, after V lost 3 bases and J lost 1 base. The CDR3 is made up of 16 amino acids. Germline CDR1 SGHRS, CDR2 YFSETQ. The chain's CDR3 is CASSSQTGVNTGELFF. The CDR3 DNA is TGCGCCAGCAGCTCCCAGACAGGGGTGAACACCGGGGAGCTGTTTTTT.

This clonotype was picked up many times. This chain connects TRBV28 to TRBJ2-7; the D is unclear. CDR1 and CDR2 (germline): MDHEN, SYDVKM. With 7 bases removed from V and 0 bases from J, the gap between germline ends came to 4 bases. This CDR3 is built from 11 residues. This chain's CDR3 is CASKVSYEQYF. The DNA for the CDR3 is TGTGCCAGCAAGGTCTCCTACGAGCAGTACTTC.